This T cell receptor (beta chain) was recorded in a study of T cells in Graves' hyperthyroidism and ophthalmopathy. This clonotype has more than one count but fewer than ten. Investigators excluded patients with uncontrolled infection, other autoimmune disease, pregnancy or lactation. Diagnosis relied on clinical symptoms, serum thyroxine and TRAb, thyroid ultrasound and orbital computed tomography. The CDR3 length is 19 residues. Per germline, CDR1 LNHDA and CDR2 SQIVND (reference sequence). Trimming took 5 bases from V and 2 from J; bases not matched to a gene: 16. RNA transcripts were the template for amplifying TCR beta CDR3 regions. The HTBI primer set served for first-round RT-PCR of the TCR CDR3. TCRdb independently ran MiXCR on the multiplex PCR reads; one entry per CDR3 protein. The sample records 220,000 or so distinct CDR3 sequences, 15% to 20% being singletons.

Material: blood. The rearrangement uses TRBV19 and TRBJ1-5; TRBD1 matches at 9 bases. The TCR sequence derives from a woman aged 18-35 years with Graves' ophthalmopathy. In DNA form, the CDR3 reads TGTGCCAGTAGTCCACCGGGACAGGGTCGTCGATATGGCAATCAGCCCCAGCATTTT. This encodes CASSPPGQGRRYGNQPQHF. The variable domain in full, completed from reference TRBV19 and TRBJ1-5, reads DGGITQSPKYLFRKEGQNVTLSCEQNLNHDAMYWYRQDPGQGLRLIYYSQIVNDFQKGDIAEGYSVSREKKESFPLTVTSAQKNPTAFYLCASSPPGQGRRYGNQPQHFGDGTRLSIL.